These T cell receptor beta chains were read from a single sample in a study of shared clonotypes between healthy human individuals. Clones were sequenced by immunoSEQ multiplex PCR, and TCRdb holds only the in-frame ones, with some missing. The sample carries about 2.2 million clones, approximately 94% recorded once. Sample: naive CD8+ T cells from PBMCs. Receptor source: a man aged 18 to 29 in good health. Some clones in this sample may be carry-over from other donors' samples. Each CDR3 is given with its conserved first and last residue. The D gene is left open where the match is weak. Part of the rows lack a size; the others show once, few, many or a class for expanded clones.

>TRBV27|-|-|TRBJ2-7
TGTGCCAGCAGTTGGAGTCGGGGAGCCTACGAGCAGTACTTC
CASSWSRGAYEQYF
>TRBV28|-|once|TRBJ2-5
TGTGCCAGCGGCGTCGCCGTGGGCTTGAGGGAGACCCAGTACTTC
CASGVAVGLRETQYF
>TRBV10-2|-|-|TRBJ1-3
TGCGCCAGCAGTGAGTCGTGGGGAAGAGGAACCATATATTTT
CASSESWGRGTIYF
>TRBV27|TRBD2|once|TRBJ2-7
TGTGCCAGCAGTTGGTCTAGCGGGGAGAGCTCCTACGAGCAGTACTTC
CASSWSSGESSYEQYF
>TRBV9|-|few|TRBJ2-7
TGTGCCAGCAGCGTAGGTGACAGTGAAATATACGAGCAGTACTTC
CASSVGDSEIYEQYF
>TRBV19|-|-|TRBJ2-7
TGTGCCAGTAGCAGCCGGGGAAAATCCTACGAGCAGTACTTC
CASSSRGKSYEQYF
>TRBV7-8|TRBD2|-|TRBJ2-2
TGTGCCAGCAGCTTATCACCGGGACTAGCGGGAGCGTTGAACACCGGGGAGCTGTTTTTT
CASSLSPGLAGALNTGELFF
>TRBV6-1|-|-|TRBJ1-1
TGTGCCAGCAGTGAAAACTTATCAACTGAAGCTTTCTTT
CASSENLSTEAFF
>TRBV30|-|-|TRBJ1-2
TGTGCCTGGAGTCCCTCGATCAGGAACTATGGCTACACCTTC
CAWSPSIRNYGYTF
>TRBV28|-|-|TRBJ2-7
TGTGCCAGCAGTCCCCGACGAAGCGGACTTTACGAGCAGTACTTC
CASSPRRSGLYEQYF
>TRBV2|TRBD2|-|TRBJ2-3
TGTGCCAGCAGTGAGGGCCGGCTAGCGGGAGGCCCCACGAATTTT
CASSEGRLAGGPTNF
>TRBV6-1|TRBD1|-|TRBJ2-7
TGTGCCAGCAGGCCGCCGGGACAGGACTACGAGCAGTACTTC
CASRPPGQDYEQYF
>TRBV7-9|-|-|TRBJ2-7
TGTGCCAGCAGCTTAGGGTCAGGAACCCCTGCCTACGAGCAGTACTTC
CASSLGSGTPAYEQYF
>TRBV10-3|-|-|TRBJ2-7
TGTGCCATCAGCAGAGGTATGGAGTTCCCTGCCGCCTACGAGCAGTACTTC
CAISRGMEFPAAYEQYF
>TRBV27|-|-|TRBJ1-2
TGTGCCAGCAGTTTAGTCGCAGGAGTCTATGGCTACACCTTC
CASSLVAGVYGYTF
>TRBV27|TRBD2|once|TRBJ2-1
TGTGCCACCGCCGCCGGGACTAGCGGTTCAAATGAGCAGTTCTTC
CATAAGTSGSNEQFF
>TRBV10-2|TRBD2|-|TRBJ2-7
TGCGCCAGCAGTGGTCGTAGCGGGGGGGGCTACGAGCAGTACTTC
CASSGRSGGGYEQYF
>TRBV11-2|-|-|TRBJ1-1
TGTGCCAGCAGCTTAGGCCGGAACACTGAAGCTTTCTTT
CASSLGRNTEAFF
>TRBV7-9|TRBD1|-|TRBJ1-4
TGTGCCAGCAGCCCAGACAGGGCCGGAACTAATGAAAAACTGTTTTTT
CASSPDRAGTNEKLFF
>TRBV9|-|few|TRBJ1-1
TGTGCCAGCAGCGTGGGACGGATGAACACTGAAGCTTTCTTT
CASSVGRMNTEAFF
>TRBV2|-|-|TRBJ1-1
TGTGCCAGCAGTTTCCAAAGAGAACCCAACACTGAAGCTTTCTTT
CASSFQREPNTEAFF
>TRBV27|-|-|TRBJ2-1
TGTGCCAGCAGTTACTCGGCGGGTACCTACAATGAGCAGTTCTTC
CASSYSAGTYNEQFF
>TRBV27|-|-|TRBJ2-3
TGTGCCAGCAGTCCCACACAGGTACAGGGAGATACGCAGTATTTT
CASSPTQVQGDTQYF
>TRBV7-8|-|-|TRBJ1-4
TGTGCCAGCAGCTTATACAGGGAAGGGAAACTGTTTTTT
CASSLYREGKLFF
>TRBV28|-|-|TRBJ2-7
TGTGCCAGCAGTCCGGCCGGACAATCCTACGAGCAGTACTTC
CASSPAGQSYEQYF
>TRBV27|-|once|TRBJ1-5
TGTGCCAGCTCGAAGGGGGGGTTGGAGCCCCAGCATTTT
CASSKGGLEPQHF
>TRBV6-1|-|-|TRBJ2-7
TGTGCCAGCAGTGAAGATAAAGGGTCGCTCGGGTACGAGCAGTACTTC
CASSEDKGSLGYEQYF
>TRBV19|-|-|TRBJ2-1
TGTGCCAGTAGTTTCAAGAGCTCCTACAATGAGCAGTTCTTC
CASSFKSSYNEQFF
>TRBV28|-|-|TRBJ1-1
TGTGCCACCTCACACAGGGTTGGAGAAAAGACTGAAGCTTTCTTT
CATSHRVGEKTEAFF
>TRBV6-5|-|once|TRBJ2-3
TGTGCCAGCAGTGGGGAGGCAGATACGCAGTATTTT
CASSGEADTQYF
>TRBV7-3|-|-|TRBJ2-6
TGTGCCAGCAGCTTAATGGGCCCAGGGGCGGAATTCGGTGGGGCCAACGTCCTGACTTTC
CASSLMGPGAEFGGANVLTF
>TRBV7-3|-|-|TRBJ2-1
TGTGCCAGCAGCCCCCCCCAGGGCGAGCAGTTCTTC
CASSPPQGEQFF
>TRBV11-2|-|-|TRBJ2-7
TGTGCCAGCAGCTTAGATCTGGGTGGCCAGGCGAACTACGAGCAGTACTTC
CASSLDLGGQANYEQYF
>TRBV29-1|-|-|TRBJ2-7
TGCAGCGTTGAAGCCGCGACGGGCGGTCCCTACGAGCAGTACTTC
CSVEAATGGPYEQYF
>TRBV28|TRBD2|-|TRBJ2-7
TGTGCCAGCAGTTCTCATCCCGGGACTACGTCCCAGCATACCTACGAGCAGTACTTC
CASSSHPGTTSQHTYEQYF
>TRBV27|-|-|TRBJ1-1
TGTGCCAGCAGTTTAGGACGGGGTTTAATGTTGACTGAAGCTTTCTTT
CASSLGRGLMLTEAFF
>TRBV9|-|-|TRBJ2-2
TGTGCCAGCAGCGATCGTGAATATGACGCCGGGGAGCTGTTTTTT
CASSDREYDAGELFF
>TRBV7-9|-|-|TRBJ2-7
TGTGCCAGCAGCTTACCTCCGAGCAGAACCTCCTACGAGCAGTACTTC
CASSLPPSRTSYEQYF
>TRBV14|-|-|TRBJ2-1
TGTGCCAGCAGCCCCGACCGCAACAATGAGCAGTTCTTC
CASSPDRNNEQFF
>TRBV27|TRBD1|-|TRBJ2-4
TGTGCCAGCAGCCGGACAGGGGGAGGAAACATTCAGTACTTC
CASSRTGGGNIQYF
>TRBV2|-|-|TRBJ1-2
TGTGCCAGCAGTGAAGTTGTGCCGCTCTGGGGCTACACCTTC
CASSEVVPLWGYTF
>TRBV7-2|TRBD2|-|TRBJ2-1
TGTGCCAGCAGCCTAGGGCTAGCGGGCCGAAGCTCCTACAATGAGCAGTTCTTC
CASSLGLAGRSSYNEQFF
>TRBV6-5|-|-|TRBJ1-2
TGTGCCAGCAGTCCCGGGACCGACGTCTATGGCTACACCTTC
CASSPGTDVYGYTF
>TRBV6-5|-|-|TRBJ2-2
TGTGCCAGCACCCTACTAGAGCCGGGGAGCGGGGAGCTGTTTTTT
CASTLLEPGSGELFF
>TRBV19|-|-|TRBJ1-2
TGTGCCAGTAATTACCGATACTTGGGGTATGGCTACACCTTC
CASNYRYLGYGYTF
>TRBV7-2|-|-|TRBJ2-7
TGTGCCAGCAGCTTTAGATCGGGGGAGCAGTACTTC
CASSFRSGEQYF
>TRBV9|TRBD1|-|TRBJ2-1
TGTGCCAGCAGCGTGAGGGGCTTGACAGGGGGCTACAATGAGCAGTTCTTC
CASSVRGLTGGYNEQFF
>TRBV11-2|-|once|TRBJ2-6
TGTGCCAGCAGCTTTTTTTCGTCGATTTGGGGGGCCGGGGCCAACGTCCTGACTTTC
CASSFFSSIWGAGANVLTF
>TRBV7-9|TRBD2|-|TRBJ2-2
TGTGCCAGCAGCCCGGGTCAGCGGGGTCTCACCGGGGAGCTGTTTTTT
CASSPGQRGLTGELFF
>TRBV6-5|TRBD1|-|TRBJ1-1
TGTGCCAGCAGTACCCGGACAGGGATGAACACTGAAGCTTTCTTT
CASSTRTGMNTEAFF
>TRBV5-5|TRBD1|-|TRBJ2-7
TGTGCCAGTTCGGGACAGGGAGGGGAGCAGTACTTC
CASSGQGGEQYF
>TRBV13|-|once|TRBJ1-2
TGTGCCAGCAGCTTAGGCCGAAGGTCAGTCTATGGCTACACCTTC
CASSLGRRSVYGYTF
>TRBV30|-|-|TRBJ1-2
TGTGCCTGTGAACCCGCGGGCCGGCGCTTGAATTATGGCTACACCTTC
CACEPAGRRLNYGYTF
>TRBV4-3|TRBD2|-|TRBJ2-7
TGCGCCAGCAGCCAAGATTTGTCGGGACTAGCGGCCTACGAGCAGTACTTC
CASSQDLSGLAAYEQYF
>TRBV4-3|TRBD1|once|TRBJ1-2
TGCGCCAGCAGCCCGGACAGGGACTCTAACTATGGCTACACCTTC
CASSPDRDSNYGYTF